Below, one TCR beta chain is given with its context. This sample is drawn from a study of OX40 agonist ivuxolimab in advanced cancers. Sequencing used immunoSEQ multiplex PCR; TCRdb keeps in-frame clones, though not all of them. The table records 30,000 to 35,000 clones, roughly three quarters of them present only once. The CDR3 is made up of 18 amino acids. In germline, CDR1 is LNHNV, CDR2 YYDKDF (reference sequence). The V gene end was trimmed by 0 bases and the J gene end by 8 bases; junction bases not matched to a gene: 14. The source is an adult with an advanced solid tumor such as melanoma, head and neck, liver or kidney cancer. J is TRBJ1-5 and V is TRBV15, with 9 bases lining up with TRBD1. Specimen: CD4+ or CD8+ T cells sorted from blood, collected in a trial of the OX40 agonist ivuxolimab. CDR3 residues: CATSRDLRGGTGYKPQHF. Here the CDR3 DNA reads TGTGCCACCAGCAGAGATCTGCGGGGGGGGACAGGGTATAAGCCCCAGCATTTT.